This TCR beta chain is from a study of Ad26.COV2.S vaccination and SARS-CoV-2 variants. Study background: Participant was drawn from the COV1001 Ad26.COV2.S trial arm. Intramuscularly, Ad26.COV2.S was given either once or twice, 56 days apart. Overall study findings and caveats: Spike-specific TCR breadth ran higher among vaccine recipients than placebo recipients. Similar non-spike TCR breadth was observed in recipients of vaccine and of placebo.

The table came from immunoSEQ multiplex PCR; TCRdb's copy has only in-frame clones and leaves some out. The repertoire holds about 350,000 clones, around 90% seen once, with roughly 3.1% in the top ten. V lost 5 bases to trimming and J lost 3 bases; unmatched junction nucleotides: 18. Germline V gene lookup returns CDR1 PRHDT and CDR2 FYEKMQ (reference sequence). This CDR3 region has 19 residues. Treatment defined: some 19 received Ad26.COV2.S at low or high dose, single or two shots; roughly five received placebo; per-sample allocation not given. Sampling took place 63 days after the first vaccine or placebo injection. Notes on this clone: Its specificity is unknown.

Sequences were derived from peripheral blood, sampled in a trial of Ad26.COV2.S vaccine versus placebo. This sequence was found in a person aged 18-60 years who received the Ad26.COV2.S COVID-19 vaccine or a placebo. The V gene is TRBV13, the J gene TRBJ2-1; 8 nucleotides align to TRBD1. CDR3 in amino acids: CASSDRDRTLQIYYNEQFF. CDR3 nucleotides: TGTGCCAGCAGCGACCGGGACAGGACTCTTCAAATCTACTACAATGAGCAGTTCTTC.